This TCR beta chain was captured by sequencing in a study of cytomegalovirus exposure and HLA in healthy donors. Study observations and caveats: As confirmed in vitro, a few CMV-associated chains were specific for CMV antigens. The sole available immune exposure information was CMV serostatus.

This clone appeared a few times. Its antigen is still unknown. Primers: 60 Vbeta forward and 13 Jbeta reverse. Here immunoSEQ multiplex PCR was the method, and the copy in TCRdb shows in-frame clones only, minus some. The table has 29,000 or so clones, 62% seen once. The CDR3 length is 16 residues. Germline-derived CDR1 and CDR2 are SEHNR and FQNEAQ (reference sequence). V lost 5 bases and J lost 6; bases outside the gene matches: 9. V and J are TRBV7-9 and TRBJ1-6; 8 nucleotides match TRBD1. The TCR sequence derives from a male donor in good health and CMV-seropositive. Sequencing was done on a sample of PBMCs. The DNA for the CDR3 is TGTGCCAGCAGCCACGGACAGGGCTTTTTTAATTCACCCCTCCACTTT. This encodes CASSHGQGFFNSPLHF.